Listed below are T cell receptor beta chains from one sample, sequenced in a study of blood T cell repertoires in COVID-19. Repertoires were generated with immunoSEQ multiplex PCR, while TCRdb's copy carries only in-frame clones and drops some. The table shows more than 80,000 clones, with around nine tenths occurring only once. Sequenced material: peripheral blood. These receptors were obtained from a woman aged 55-75 years with COVID-19, enrolled during active disease. Each CDR3 is given with its conserved first and last residue. Each record gives: D gene, clone size, V gene, J gene, CDR3 protein, CDR3 DNA. A D gene is named only where the DNA matches it firmly. Only some rows state a clone size, as once, few, many or a class for expanded clones.

D: TRBD2
size: -
V: TRBV15
J: TRBJ2-2
CDR3: CATSSPGLAKNTGELFF
DNA: TGTGCCACCAGCAGCCCGGGACTAGCGAAGAACACCGGGGAGCTGTTTTTT

D: -
size: -
V: TRBV28
J: TRBJ1-5
CDR3: CASTDIPGQSNQPQHF
DNA: TGTGCCAGCACCGATATCCCGGGACAAAGCAATCAGCCCCAGCATTTT

D: TRBD1
size: -
V: TRBV7-9
J: TRBJ2-7
CDR3: CASSPYPGQGPSQYEQYF
DNA: TGTGCCAGCAGCCCCTATCCGGGACAGGGGCCAAGTCAATACGAGCAGTACTTC

D: -
size: -
V: TRBV11-2
J: TRBJ2-7
CDR3: CASSFDRDSYEQYF
DNA: TGTGCCAGCAGCTTCGACCGGGACTCCTACGAGCAGTACTTC

D: TRBD1
size: -
V: TRBV6-5
J: TRBJ1-2
CDR3: CASRYDRGLYGYTF
DNA: TGTGCCAGCAGATACGACAGGGGGCTCTATGGCTACACCTTC

D: TRBD2
size: -
V: TRBV7-3
J: TRBJ2-1
CDR3: CASSQISGASYNEQFF
DNA: TGTGCCAGCAGCCAGATAAGCGGGGCCTCCTACAATGAGCAGTTCTTC

D: TRBD1
size: -
V: TRBV19
J: TRBJ2-3
CDR3: CASSNRYGTGITDTQYF
DNA: TGTGCCAGTAGTAATAGATACGGGACAGGTATCACAGATACGCAGTATTTT

D: -
size: -
V: TRBV4-2
J: TRBJ1-1
CDR3: CASSPGLRAGVNTEAFF
DNA: TGTGCCAGCAGCCCGGGCTTGAGGGCAGGCGTGAACACTGAAGCTTTCTTT

D: TRBD2
size: -
V: TRBV19
J: TRBJ2-1
CDR3: CASSDSGGDYNEQFF
DNA: TGTGCCAGTAGTGATAGCGGGGGAGATTACAATGAGCAGTTCTTC

D: -
size: -
V: TRBV6-6
J: TRBJ2-5
CDR3: CASRKVRETQYF
DNA: TGTGCCAGCCGTAAAGTGAGGGAGACCCAGTACTTC

D: TRBD1
size: -
V: TRBV3-1/TRBV3-2
J: TRBJ1-2
CDR3: CASNQDRGRRGYTF
DNA: TGTGCCAGCAACCAAGACAGGGGGCGAAGGGGCTACACCTTC

D: TRBD1
size: -
V: TRBV30
J: TRBJ1-6
CDR3: CAWTGQYNSPLHF
DNA: TGTGCCTGGACGGGACAGTATAATTCACCCCTCCACTTT

D: -
size: -
V: TRBV29-1
J: TRBJ1-4
CDR3: CSVVLPGEKLFF
DNA: TGCAGCGTTGTCCTACCAGGTGAAAAACTGTTTTTT

D: -
size: -
V: TRBV6-5
J: TRBJ1-2
CDR3: CASSSREGRYGYTF
DNA: TGTGCCAGCAGTAGCAGGGAGGGTCGGTATGGCTACACCTTC

D: TRBD2
size: once
V: TRBV6-6
J: TRBJ2-7
CDR3: CASAGGSLSYEQYF
DNA: TGTGCCAGCGCGGGGGGCTCCCTCTCCTACGAGCAGTACTTC

D: -
size: -
V: TRBV7-3
J: TRBJ2-7
CDR3: CASSLTEGGEQYF
DNA: TGTGCCAGCAGCTTAACGGAGGGTGGGGAGCAGTACTTC

D: -
size: -
V: TRBV5-1
J: TRBJ1-4
CDR3: CASSLGQASGKLFF
DNA: TGCGCCAGCAGCTTGGGGCAAGCTTCGGGAAAACTGTTTTTT

D: TRBD1
size: once
V: TRBV25-1
J: TRBJ1-6
CDR3: CASSEGTGLSPLHF
DNA: TGTGCCAGCAGTGAAGGGACAGGCCTTTCACCCCTCCACTTT

D: TRBD1
size: -
V: TRBV10-3
J: TRBJ1-4
CDR3: CAISDPGQVNEKLFF
DNA: TGTGCCATCAGTGATCCGGGACAGGTTAATGAAAAACTGTTTTTT

D: TRBD1
size: -
V: TRBV7-9
J: TRBJ2-2
CDR3: CASSLKDRGRTGELFF
DNA: TGTGCCAGCAGCCTAAAGGACAGGGGACGGACCGGGGAGCTGTTTTTT

D: -
size: -
V: TRBV5-1
J: TRBJ2-5
CDR3: CASSLSVGGGPFGTQYF
DNA: TGCGCCAGCAGCTTGTCAGTTGGGGGGGGCCCTTTCGGGACCCAGTACTTC

D: TRBD1
size: -
V: TRBV6-5
J: TRBJ2-7
CDR3: CASSYSGTGVFEQYF
DNA: TGTGCCAGCAGTTACTCGGGGACAGGGGTCTTCGAGCAGTACTTC

D: -
size: -
V: TRBV5-1
J: TRBJ2-7
CDR3: CASSLGWQGSYEQYF
DNA: TGCGCCAGCAGCTTGGGTTGGCAGGGCTCCTACGAGCAGTACTTC

D: TRBD1
size: -
V: TRBV7-2
J: TRBJ2-3
CDR3: CASSLYRDRETDTQYF
DNA: TGTGCCAGCAGCTTATACCGGGACAGGGAAACAGATACGCAGTATTTT

D: -
size: -
V: TRBV5-1
J: TRBJ1-2
CDR3: CASGEPGNYGYTF
DNA: TGCGCCAGCGGGGAACCAGGGAACTATGGCTACACCTTC

D: -
size: -
V: TRBV7-9
J: TRBJ1-1
CDR3: CASSLEGWTEAFF
DNA: TGTGCCAGCAGCTTGGAGGGATGGACTGAAGCTTTCTTT

D: TRBD2
size: -
V: TRBV19
J: TRBJ2-1
CDR3: CASSITSGNYNEQFF
DNA: TGTGCCAGTAGTATCACTAGCGGGAATTACAATGAGCAGTTCTTC

D: TRBD1
size: -
V: TRBV6-5
J: TRBJ1-6
CDR3: CASNVDRPYSPLHF
DNA: TGTGCCAGCAATGTGGACAGGCCATATTCACCCCTCCACTTT

D: -
size: -
V: TRBV18
J: TRBJ1-2
CDR3: CASSQQGSLYGYTF
DNA: TGTGCCAGCTCGCAACAGGGTTCGTTATATGGCTACACCTTC

D: -
size: once
V: TRBV19
J: TRBJ1-2
CDR3: CASSIDGSLYGYTF
DNA: TGTGCCAGTAGTATAGACGGGAGCCTTTATGGCTACACCTTC

D: -
size: -
V: TRBV30
J: TRBJ1-5
CDR3: CAWSVPGWSNQPQHF
DNA: TGTGCCTGGAGTGTCCCGGGTTGGAGCAATCAGCCCCAGCATTTT

D: -
size: -
V: TRBV11-2
J: TRBJ1-1
CDR3: CASSLVMNTEAFF
DNA: TGTGCCAGCAGCTTAGTTATGAACACTGAAGCTTTCTTT

D: -
size: -
V: TRBV4-3
J: TRBJ2-1
CDR3: CASSQGWGWGSGNEQFF
DNA: TGCGCCAGCAGCCAAGGCTGGGGATGGGGTAGCGGCAATGAGCAGTTCTTC

D: -
size: -
V: TRBV5-1
J: TRBJ1-1
CDR3: CASSLGGGTEAFF
DNA: TGCGCCAGCAGCTTGGGCGGGGGAACTGAAGCTTTCTTT

D: -
size: -
V: TRBV2
J: TRBJ1-1
CDR3: CASSTTMGGSSEAFF
DNA: TGTGCCAGCAGCACCACCATGGGGGGTTCGTCTGAAGCTTTCTTT

D: TRBD1
size: -
V: TRBV5-4
J: TRBJ1-4
CDR3: CASSQRTGPANEKLFF
DNA: TGTGCCAGCAGCCAACGGACAGGGCCGGCTAATGAAAAACTGTTTTTT

D: -
size: few
V: TRBV12-3/TRBV12-4
J: TRBJ2-7
CDR3: CASRLATYEQYF
DNA: TGTGCCAGCAGGCTAGCCACCTACGAGCAGTACTTC

D: TRBD1
size: -
V: TRBV6-5
J: TRBJ1-2
CDR3: CASSKTGGRGYTF
DNA: TGTGCCAGCAGCAAGACAGGGGGGAGGGGCTACACCTTC

D: -
size: -
V: TRBV7-9
J: TRBJ1-2
CDR3: CASSSQGRVPGDYGYTF
DNA: TGTGCCAGCAGCTCCCAGGGACGTGTCCCGGGAGACTATGGCTACACCTTC

D: TRBD1
size: -
V: TRBV19
J: TRBJ1-2
CDR3: CASSRDRNYGYTF
DNA: TGTGCCAGTAGCCGGGACAGGAACTATGGCTACACCTTC

D: TRBD1
size: -
V: TRBV19
J: TRBJ1-3
CDR3: CASRWTGGESGNTIYF
DNA: TGTGCCAGTAGATGGACAGGGGGCGAATCTGGAAACACCATATATTTT

D: TRBD2
size: -
V: TRBV6-5
J: TRBJ2-3
CDR3: CASIPGLAESDTQYF
DNA: TGTGCCAGTATTCCGGGACTAGCAGAGTCAGATACGCAGTATTTT

D: -
size: -
V: TRBV4-1
J: TRBJ2-1
CDR3: CASSSPVGYNEQFF
DNA: TGCGCCAGCAGCTCCCCCGTCGGGTACAATGAGCAGTTCTTC

D: TRBD1
size: -
V: TRBV28
J: TRBJ1-4
CDR3: CASSRDRRNEKLFF
DNA: TGTGCCAGCAGCCGGGACAGGAGAAATGAAAAACTGTTTTTT

D: TRBD1
size: once
V: TRBV30
J: TRBJ1-2
CDR3: CAWSPGQWAGYTF
DNA: TGTGCCTGGAGCCCGGGACAGTGGGCGGGCTACACCTTC

D: -
size: -
V: TRBV9
J: TRBJ1-2
CDR3: CASSVADTPFGYGYTF
DNA: TGTGCCAGCAGCGTAGCGGACACCCCATTCGGCTATGGCTACACCTTC

D: TRBD1
size: -
V: TRBV28
J: TRBJ2-7
CDR3: CASSRTGGRNEQYF
DNA: TGTGCCAGCAGTCGGACAGGGGGCAGGAACGAGCAGTACTTC

D: -
size: -
V: TRBV3-1/TRBV3-2
J: TRBJ1-1
CDR3: CASSQAPGRWAEAFF
DNA: TGTGCCAGCAGCCAAGCACCAGGGAGGTGGGCTGAAGCTTTCTTT

D: -
size: -
V: TRBV2
J: TRBJ1-5
CDR3: CASGERTRPQHF
DNA: TGTGCCAGCGGCGAGAGGACTAGGCCCCAGCATTTT

D: -
size: -
V: TRBV15
J: TRBJ2-4
CDR3: CATSREHLPHKNIQYF
DNA: TGTGCCACCAGCAGAGAACACCTCCCGCACAAAAACATTCAGTACTTC